Shown below are 12 T cell receptor beta chains from a single sample sequenced in a study of Graves' ophthalmopathy and Graves' hyperthyroidism. The study amplified TCR beta CDR3 regions using RNA transcripts. The library came from an HTBI-primed first-round RT-PCR and a second-round multiplex PCR. TCRdb reprocessed the multiplex PCR reads via MiXCR and lists one record per CDR3 protein. The table records almost 750,000 distinct CDR3 sequences, roughly 40% of them present only once. Sequenced material: peripheral blood. Receptors originate from an adult man with Graves' ophthalmopathy.

Turning to this clonotype: Germline is not matched at one junction end, which may reflect a read error. This rearrangement joins TRBV10-3 to TRBJ2-5; no clear D. Per the germline V gene, CDR1 is ENHRY and CDR2 is SYGVKD. The length of the CDR3 is 13 residues. CDR3 sequence reads: CASSELVGETQYF. The CDR3 DNA reads TGTGCCAGCAGTGAATTAGTGGGAGAGACCCAGTACTTC.

V and J are TRBV7-2 and TRBJ2-7; 9 bases are a match to TRBD2. Germline loops: CDR1 SGHTA, CDR2 FQGNSA. This CDR3 comprises 14 residues. V lost 6 bases to trimming and J lost 7 bases; unmatched junction nucleotides: 10. The CDR3 sequence is CASSWLAGAGEQYF. The CDR3, as DNA: TGTGCCAGCAGTTGGTTAGCGGGAGCGGGGGAGCAGTACTTC.

The rearrangement links TRBV24-1 to TRBJ1-5; possible D gene TRBD1, 5 bases. The V end lost 4 bases, the J end lost 5 bases, and 23 bases lay between the germline ends. This CDR3 has 18 residues. CDR1 is KGHDR and CDR2 is SFDVKD in the germline V gene. CDR3 residues: CATSDPSTGPRGDQPQHF. CDR3 bases: TGTGCCACCAGTGACCCATCGACGGGACCAAGAGGGGATCAGCCCCAGCATTTT.

As for this clonotype: Being one base from a much bigger clone, this may be a read error. The chain combines TRBV25-1 with TRBJ2-2; D is ambiguous. V shed 5 bases and J shed 1 base, with 5 bases lying between them. CDR1 and CDR2 (germline): MGHDK, SYGVNS. The CDR3 contains 13 residues. The CDR3 here is CASSYRNTGELFF. The CDR3 region has the DNA TGTGCCAGCAGTTACAGGAACACCGGGGAGCTGTTTTTT.

V and J are TRBV5-6 and TRBJ2-5; D unresolved. The V and J ends lost 3 bases and 8 bases respectively, with 8 bases between them. The CDR3 spans 11 residues. Germline V gives CDR1 SGHDT, CDR2 YYEEEE. CDR3 in amino acids: CASSSWATQYF. CDR3 nucleotides: TGTGCCAGCAGCTCCTGGGCTACCCAGTACTTC.

The chain employs TRBV7-9 and TRBJ2-7, with 9 nucleotides matching TRBD1. Germline V gene lookup returns CDR1 SEHNR and CDR2 FQNEAQ (reference sequence). The CDR3 consists of 15 residues. J gave up 6 bases and V 2 bases, and 8 bases lay outside the gene matches. CDR3 bases: TGTGCCAGCAGCTTAACCGGGACAGGGCTCTCCGAGCAGTACTTC. Protein: CASSLTGTGLSEQYF.

On this clonotype: A much more abundant neighbour one base away suggests this may be a read error. The chain couples TRBV5-6 to TRBJ1-6, with a tentative D call TRBD1 (5 bases). The ends were cut back, 4 bases at V and 7 bases at J, with 12 bases in the middle. From germline, CDR1 is SGHDT and CDR2 YYEEEE. This CDR3 region has 14 residues. CDR3 bases: TGTGCCAGCAGCAAAAACAGGTGGAATTCACCCCTCCACTTT. Translated, it gives CASSKNRWNSPLHF.

This chain connects TRBV19 to TRBJ1-5; D not certain. The ends were cut back, 3 bases at V and 4 bases at J, with 13 bases in the middle. This CDR3 has 15 amino acids. Germline V CDR1 and CDR2: LNHDA, SQIVND (reference sequence). CDR3: CASSIRGLGNQPQHF. In DNA, the CDR3 is TGTGCCAGTAGTATTCGGGGTCTGGGGAATCAGCCCCAGCATTTT.

A note on this clonotype: Being one base from a much bigger clone, this may be a read error. The chain combines TRBV6-1 with TRBJ1-2, with TRBD1 matching over 9 bases. J was trimmed by 4 bases and V by 7 bases; bases with no gene match: 7. Germline CDR1 MNHNS, CDR2 SASEGT. This CDR3 is 14 amino acids long. The CDR3 DNA follows: TGTGCCAGCATTCAAACAGGGGGCGTCTATGGCTACACCTTC. Encoded protein: CASIQTGGVYGYTF.

This clonotype was observed once. The V and J genes are TRBV7-6 and TRBJ1-2, with D possibly TRBD1 on 5 matching bases. The V gene lost 5 bases and the J gene lost 8 bases, with 15 bases spanning the gap. The CDR3 is 13 amino acids. The germline CDR1 and CDR2 sequences are SGHVS and FNYEAQ. CDR3 nucleotides: TGTGCCAGCAGCACCTACAGGTCCGACGGCTACACCTTC. This encodes CASSTYRSDGYTF.

The rearrangement links TRBV10-3 to TRBJ2-2; 7 bases align to TRBD1. The CDR3 extends over 15 amino acids. Germline V CDR1 and CDR2: ENHRY, SYGVKD. V trimming: 6 bases; J trimming: 3 bases; junction bases outside the gene matches: 7. Here the CDR3 DNA reads TGTGCCATCAGGGCAGGGGGACGGGACACCGGGGAGCTGTTTTTT. It yields the protein CAIRAGGRDTGELFF.

The chain combines TRBV6-5 with TRBJ1-1; maybe TRBD1 (6 bases). The CDR3 totals 16 residues. Germline V gene sequence: CDR1 MNHEY, CDR2 SVGAGI. Trimming pared 4 bases from V and 1 base from J, leaving 16 bases between. CDR3 nucleotide sequence: TGTGCCAGCAGTTTATCAACAGGGTCAGCGAACACTGAAGCTTTCTTT. The encoded protein is CASSLSTGSANTEAFF.